Below are 12 T cell receptor beta chains sequenced from a single sample in a study of T-cell memory formation after mild COVID-19. TCRdb recomputed calls from the 5' RACE reads with MiXCR, one row per CDR3 protein. The profile shows approximately 44,000 distinct CDR3 sequences, about 7.1% of them singletons. Sequences were obtained from PBMCs or a T cell subset sorted from them (not recorded which). The receptors were sampled from a man in his late teens or twenties who had mild COVID-19 (a few samples of this study predate the infection). Cell type and time point are not known.

This chain joins TRBV5-1 and TRBJ1-2; D may be TRBD1 (5 bases). The CDR3 consists of 15 residues. Germline CDR1 is SGHRS and CDR2 is YFSETQ. Trimming took 1 base from V and 0 from J, leaving 10 bases between them. The DNA of the CDR3 is TGCGCCAGCAGCTTGTCCCGGGGGTCTAACTATGGCTACACCTTC. This codes for CASSLSRGSNYGYTF.

This clonotype was counted between two and nine times. This chain uses TRBV4-2 with TRBJ2-1, with D unresolved. Trimming cost V 0 bases and J 0 bases, with 6 bases left between them. CDR1 is LGHNA, CDR2 YNFKEQ, per germline. The CDR3 is 15 residues long. The CDR3 nucleotides are TGTGCCAGCAGCCAAGACCGAAGCTCCTACAATGAGCAGTTCTTC. Residues: CASSQDRSSYNEQFF.

The gene calls are TRBV7-3 and TRBJ2-5; D ambiguous. The CDR3 consists of 14 residues. Germline V gene lookup returns CDR1 SGHTA and CDR2 FQGTGA. Trimming removed 5 bases from V and 5 bases from J, with 15 bases in between. For the CDR3, the DNA is TGTGCCAGCAGCCAAAACCCGGGTACGGAGACCCAGTACTTC. This sequence encodes CASSQNPGTETQYF.

This clonotype was counted between two and nine times. The chain couples TRBV7-3 to TRBJ2-1; no clear D. The germline V gene encodes CDR1 SGHTA and CDR2 FQGTGA. V was clipped by 6 bases and J by 6 bases, with 9 bases between them. This CDR3 comprises 12 residues. CDR3 sequence: CASRGRSNEQFF. CDR3 nucleotides: TGTGCCAGCAGGGGCAGGAGCAATGAGCAGTTCTTC.

This clonotype was recorded at least ten times. V gene TRBV5-1 combines with J gene TRBJ2-3, with D possibly matching TRBD2 (6 bases). The CDR3 is made up of 14 amino acids. Germline CDR1 is SGHRS and CDR2 is YFSETQ. Deletions cut 0 bases from V and 6 bases from J, with 11 bases between. The CDR3 spells CASSLDGGADTQYF. The CDR3 nucleotides read TGCGCCAGCAGCTTGGACGGGGGAGCGGATACGCAGTATTTT.

The chain uses TRBV28 and TRBJ2-7, with TRBD1 matching 7 bases. CDR1 is MDHEN, CDR2 SYDVKM, per germline. This CDR3 has 13 amino acids. J gave up 6 bases and V 5 bases, and 7 bases lay outside the gene matches. The CDR3 here is CASSPNRGREQYV. The CDR3, as DNA: TGTGCCAGCAGTCCGAACAGGGGACGCGAGCAGTACGTC.

The V gene is TRBV4-3, the J gene TRBJ1-1, with 10 positions matching TRBD1. J lost 3 bases, V lost 4 bases, and 2 bases had no gene match. This CDR3 is 14 amino acids long. From germline, CDR1 is LGHNA and CDR2 YSLEER. The CDR3 bases are TGCGCCAGCAGCCCGGACAGGGGGGACACTGAAGCTTTCTTT. It yields the protein CASSPDRGDTEAFF.

This clonotype was observed at least ten times. V is TRBV12-5 and J is TRBJ2-2, with D tentatively TRBD2 (5 bases). Per germline, CDR1 LGHNT and CDR2 FRNRAP. The ends were cut back, 2 bases at V and 6 bases at J, with 10 bases in the middle. This CDR3 is built from 14 residues. In DNA, the CDR3 is TGTGCTAGTGGTTTGACCGGACTCGCCGGGGAGCTGTTTTTT. This codes for CASGLTGLAGELFF.

The CDR3 coding sequence is TGTGCCAGCAGCTCGACAGGGCCTAATGAAAAACTGTTTTTT. This gives the protein CASSSTGPNEKLFF. The rearrangement joins TRBV7-2 to TRBJ1-4; TRBD1 aligns across 7 bases. This CDR3 has 14 amino acids. The V and J ends lost 4 bases and 3 bases, in that order; junction bases with no gene match: 2. Germline V gene data show CDR1 as SGHTA and CDR2 as FQGNSA.

This clonotype came up many times. The chain has TRBV7-3 and TRBJ2-5; 8 bases line up with TRBD2. Germline CDR1 and CDR2: SGHTA and FQGTGA. The CDR3 consists of 15 residues. Unmatched junction bases numbered 4, after V lost 0 bases and J lost 4 bases. In DNA, the CDR3 is TGTGCCAGCAGCTTAACCGGGGGGGCAGGAGAGACCCAGTACTTC. Its translation is CASSLTGGAGETQYF. Full variable domain (missing parts from reference TRBV7-3 and TRBJ2-5): GAGVSQTPSNKVTEKGKYVELRCDPISGHTALYWYRQSLGQGPEFLIYFQGTGAADDSGLPNDRFFAVRPEGSVSTLKIQRTERGDSAVYLCASSLTGGAGETQYFGPGTRLLVL.

This clonotype was seen a few times. The chain has TRBV5-1 and TRBJ2-3; a possible D gene is TRBD2 (6 bases). Trimming cost V 4 bases and J 4 bases, with 13 bases left between them. Germline lookup yields CDR1 SGHRS and CDR2 YFSETQ. CDR3 length: 14 residues. CDR3 DNA: TGCGCCAGCAGCACGGGAGCGCCCTCAGATACGCAGTATTTT. This codes for CASSTGAPSDTQYF.

The sample holds many counts of this clonotype. V gene TRBV5-1 combines with J gene TRBJ1-1; D call uncertain. CDR1 SGHRS and CDR2 YFSETQ come from the germline V gene. The germline V and J ends were trimmed by 4 bases and 1 base, with 8 bases remaining between them. CDR3 length: 13 residues. The DNA for the CDR3 is TGCGCCAGCAGCCTTAGTCGGAACACTGAAGCTTTCTTT. Amino acids: CASSLSRNTEAFF.